The rows below give T cell receptor beta chains drawn from one sample of a study of CD8 T cells in ankylosing spondylitis. One entry per CDR3 protein results from TCRdb running MiXCR on the 5' RACE reads. The sample consists of about 350,000 distinct CDR3 sequences, 20% to 25% of them appearing once. The sequenced sample consisted of blood, either unsorted or a sorted T cell fraction (not recorded which). The receptors here all came from a male donor with ankylosing spondylitis or in good health (not recorded which). Each CDR3 is given with its conserved first and last residue. The order of the fields is clone size, D gene, J gene, V gene, CDR3 protein, CDR3 DNA. D genes are given only for firm matches. Clone size is given for some rows only: seen once, a few or many times, or a class if the clone is expanded.

NA NA TRBJ1-2 TRBV30 CAFGGYGYTF TGTGCCTTTGGAGGCTATGGCTACACCTTC
NA TRBD1 TRBJ2-5 TRBV7-9 CASSLTRTGKETQYF TGTGCCAGCAGCTTAACCAGGACAGGAAAAGAGACCCAGTACTTC
NA NA TRBJ2-3 TRBV4-2 CASSPHGGSTDTQYF TGTGCCAGCAGCCCCCACGGGGGAAGCACAGATACGCAGTATTTT
NA NA TRBJ2-3 TRBV29-1 CSVAGGGGTDTLYF TGCAGCGTTGCCGGAGGTGGGGGCACAGATACGCTGTATTTT
NA TRBD2 TRBJ2-5 TRBV5-6 CASSFFPSGAETQYF TGTGCCAGCAGCTTTTTTCCTAGCGGGGCGGAGACCCAGTACTTC
NA NA TRBJ2-7 TRBV4-1 CASSQEVGLVQYF TGCGCCAGCAGCCAAGAGGTGGGGTTAGTGCAGTACTTC
NA TRBD2 TRBJ2-2 TRBV29-1 CSAAGRVDSASSPGELFF TGCAGCGCCGCTGGGAGGGTTGACAGCGCCTCTTCACCAGGGGAGCTGTTTTTT
NA NA TRBJ2-1 TRBV29-1 CSVVRQASFYNEQFF TGCAGCGTTGTAAGGCAGGCCTCCTTCTACAATGAGCAGTTCTTC
NA NA TRBJ1-1 TRBV19 CASSIGGPEAFF TGTGCCAGTAGTATCGGGGGACCTGAAGCTTTCTTT
few NA TRBJ2-7 TRBV29-1 CSVEEGENYEQYF TGCAGCGTTGAGGAAGGGGAGAACTACGAGCAGTACTTC
NA TRBD2 TRBJ2-1 TRBV11-2 CASSVTGLAGEQFF TGTGCCAGCAGCGTCACGGGACTAGCGGGGGAGCAGTTCTTC
few NA TRBJ2-7 TRBV7-3 CASSPTPTGPPEVEQYF TGTGCCAGCAGCCCTACCCCCACAGGGCCGCCTGAGGTCGAGCAGTACTTC
NA NA TRBJ2-7 TRBV12-3/TRBV12-4 CASSPNLDRVEQYF TGTGCCAGCAGCCCTAACCTGGACCGAGTCGAGCAGTACTTC
NA NA TRBJ2-2 TRBV12-3/TRBV12-4 CASSLELGGGELFF TGTGCCAGCAGTTTAGAATTGGGGGGCGGGGAGCTGTTTTTT
NA NA TRBJ2-1 TRBV20-1 CSARGLRTPYNEQFF TGCAGTGCTAGAGGCCTCCGAACGCCCTACAATGAGCAGTTCTTC
NA NA TRBJ2-7 TRBV5-1 CASNYGVEQYF TGCGCCAGCAATTACGGGGTCGAGCAGTACTTC
NA TRBD2 TRBJ2-5 TRBV3-1 CASSQEGLAYQETQYF TGTGCCAGCAGCCAAGAGGGACTAGCGTATCAAGAGACCCAGTACTTC
few NA TRBJ1-5 TRBV24-1 CATSDARDWLPQHF TGTGCCACCAGTGATGCTCGCGATTGGCTCCCCCAGCATTTT
NA NA TRBJ2-1 TRBV12-3/TRBV12-4 CASSRPNSQNEQFF TGTGCCAGCAGTCGTCCCAACAGCCAAAATGAGCAGTTCTTC
many NA TRBJ2-3 TRBV18 CASSRITDTQYF TGTGCCAGCTCACGGATCACAGATACGCAGTATTTT
few TRBD2 TRBJ2-2 TRBV12-3/TRBV12-4 CASTGGDPGELFF TGTGCCAGCACCGGGGGGGATCCCGGGGAGCTGTTTTTT
few TRBD1 TRBJ2-7 TRBV3-1 CASSQLIPTGQSPYEQYF TGTGCCAGCAGCCAACTAATTCCAACGGGACAGTCACCCTACGAGCAGTACTTC
NA TRBD1 TRBJ1-2 TRBV7-9 CASSSWDRSNYGYTF TGTGCCAGCAGTTCTTGGGACAGATCTAACTATGGCTACACCTTC
few NA TRBJ2-7 TRBV5-1 CASSPLGTAFKDEQYF TGCGCCAGCAGCCCACTGGGGACCGCCTTTAAGGACGAGCAGTACTTC
few NA TRBJ2-7 TRBV10-3 CAISEGGGSYEQYF TGTGCCATCAGTGAGGGAGGAGGCTCCTACGAGCAGTACTTC
NA NA TRBJ2-5 TRBV7-8 CASGRGPSGKETQYF TGTGCCAGTGGAAGAGGCCCCTCGGGGAAAGAGACCCAGTACTTC
NA NA TRBJ2-7 TRBV7-7 CASSLTKPAVPYEQYF TGTGCCAGCAGCCTTACTAAGCCCGCCGTGCCCTACGAGCAGTACTTC
few NA TRBJ2-7 TRBV29-1 CSVESPGESYEQYF TGCAGCGTTGAATCCCCAGGGGAATCCTACGAGCAGTACTTC
NA NA TRBJ1-2 TRBV5-5 CASSSSTGLYGYTF TGTGCCAGCAGCTCCTCGACAGGACTCTATGGCTACACCTTC
NA TRBD2 TRBJ2-1 TRBV20-1 CSATLAGGPNEQFF TGCAGTGCCACACTAGCGGGGGGGCCAAATGAGCAGTTCTTC
few NA TRBJ2-7 TRBV6-1 CASSPGPMLEQYF TGTGCCAGCAGTCCAGGGCCCATGTTGGAGCAGTACTTC
NA TRBD1 TRBJ1-1 TRBV6-5 CASSYSRQGTEAFF TGTGCCAGCAGTTACTCTCGACAGGGGACTGAAGCTTTCTTT
many NA TRBJ1-1 TRBV12-3/TRBV12-4 CASTAGRIAEAFF TGTGCCAGCACCGCGGGACGAATCGCTGAAGCTTTCTTT
once NA TRBJ2-1 TRBV3-1 CASKGGKSSYNEQFF TGTGCCAGTAAGGGGGGGAAGAGCTCCTACAATGAGCAGTTCTTC
few NA TRBJ2-7 TRBV29-1 CSVDLGAAEQYF TGCAGCGTTGATTTGGGGGCTGCCGAGCAGTACTTC
NA NA TRBJ2-7 TRBV29-1 CSVESDNSYEQYF TGCAGCGTTGAAAGCGACAACTCCTACGAGCAGTACTTC